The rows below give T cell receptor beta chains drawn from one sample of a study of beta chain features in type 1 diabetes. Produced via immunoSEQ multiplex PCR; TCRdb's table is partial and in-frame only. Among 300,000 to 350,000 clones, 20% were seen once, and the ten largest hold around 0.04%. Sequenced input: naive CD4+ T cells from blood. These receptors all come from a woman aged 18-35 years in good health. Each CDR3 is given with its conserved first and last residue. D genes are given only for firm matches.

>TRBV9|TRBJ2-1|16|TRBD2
CASSVAGTSGNNEQFF
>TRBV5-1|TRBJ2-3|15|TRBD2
CASYETSGSADTQYF
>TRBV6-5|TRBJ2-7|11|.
CASSYLGEQYF
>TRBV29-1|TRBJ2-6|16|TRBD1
CSITGTGYSGANVLTF
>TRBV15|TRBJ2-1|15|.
CATSRDRGLYNEQFF
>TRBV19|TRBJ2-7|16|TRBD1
CASSRTLGDRVQEQYF
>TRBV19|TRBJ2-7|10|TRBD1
CASGQGDQYF
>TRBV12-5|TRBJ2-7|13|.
CASGLTGTYEQYF
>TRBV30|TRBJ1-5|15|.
CAWSPGFGGNQPQHF
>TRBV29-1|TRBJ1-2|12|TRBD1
CSVGTGDYGYTF
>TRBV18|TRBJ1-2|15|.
CASSPPGQPNYGYTF
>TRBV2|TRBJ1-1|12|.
CASSSGNTEAFF
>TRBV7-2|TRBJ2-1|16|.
CASSLDHDSPFNEQFF
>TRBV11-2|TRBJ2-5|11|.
CASSRGETQYF
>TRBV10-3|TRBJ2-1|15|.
CAISEGSGLYNEQFF
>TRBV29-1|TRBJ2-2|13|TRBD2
CSGEGLVTGELFF
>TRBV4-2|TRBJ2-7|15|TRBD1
CASSQASTGGYEQYF
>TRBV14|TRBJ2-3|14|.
CASSQGQAGDTQYF
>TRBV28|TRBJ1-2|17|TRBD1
CASSFPTIPDREDGYTF
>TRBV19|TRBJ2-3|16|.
CASKGTYIGGTDTQYF
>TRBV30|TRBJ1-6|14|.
CAWSVISRDSPLHF
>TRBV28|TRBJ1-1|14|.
CASRSGGLNTEAFF
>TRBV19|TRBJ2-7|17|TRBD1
CASSIHPGQGLAYEQYF
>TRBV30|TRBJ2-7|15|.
CAWSSVGTDSYEQYF
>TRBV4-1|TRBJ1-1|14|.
CASSQIGGHLEAFF
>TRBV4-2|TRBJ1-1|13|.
CASSRDTGTEAFF
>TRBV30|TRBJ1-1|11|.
CAWSPAGEAFF
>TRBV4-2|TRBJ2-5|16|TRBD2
CASSQDSGGYQETQYF
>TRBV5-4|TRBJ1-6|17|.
CASSSASGSSYNSPLHF
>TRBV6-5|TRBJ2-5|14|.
CASSYQGFRETQYF
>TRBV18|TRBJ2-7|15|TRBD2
CASSPPGLATYEQYF
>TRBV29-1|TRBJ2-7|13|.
CSVTRGSSYEQYF
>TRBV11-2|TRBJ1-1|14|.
CASSLDPRVTEAFF
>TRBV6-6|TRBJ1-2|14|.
CASSPPGANYGYTF
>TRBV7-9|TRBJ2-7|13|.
CASSLVSSYEQYF
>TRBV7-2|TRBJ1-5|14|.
CASSPQAGDQPQHF
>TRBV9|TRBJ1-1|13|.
CASSVSSSSEAFF
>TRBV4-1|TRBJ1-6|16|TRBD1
CASSQAGTGTNSPLHF
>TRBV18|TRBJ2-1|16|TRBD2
CASSPPSGPTYNEQFF
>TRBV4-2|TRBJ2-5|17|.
CASSQGLATHTKETQYF
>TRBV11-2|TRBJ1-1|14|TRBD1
CASSLVETGTEAFF
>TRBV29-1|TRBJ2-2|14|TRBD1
CSGRGQGGTGELFF
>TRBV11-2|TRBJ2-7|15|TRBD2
CASSNVRGSPYEQYF
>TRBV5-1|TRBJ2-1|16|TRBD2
CASSLGGGSSYNEQFF
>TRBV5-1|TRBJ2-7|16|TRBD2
CASSIGSSGGPYEQYF
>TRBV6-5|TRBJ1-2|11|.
CASGQGDGYTF
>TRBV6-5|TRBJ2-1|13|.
CASRDGTYNEQFF
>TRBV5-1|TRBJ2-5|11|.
CASSEAETQYF
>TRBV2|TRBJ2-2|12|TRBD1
CASTGGTGELFF